This T cell receptor (beta chain) was sequenced for a study of cytomegalovirus exposure and HLA in healthy donors. Study outcomes and limitations: HLA alleles showed associations with some 17,000 TCR beta sequences in a later analysis, at a 0.05 false discovery rate. Among the sequence variants, a highly shared cluster was likely an artifact of sequencing. Evidence from a later analysis indicated that most CMV-associated TCR beta chains looked HLA-restricted. In a later analysis, TCR beta V- and J-gene trimming showed a link to a missense DCLRE1C variant.

A word on this clone: Antigen unknown.

Primers: 60 Vbeta forward and 13 Jbeta reverse. TCRdb's copy holds only in-frame clones and misses some; the assay was immunoSEQ multiplex PCR. Here the sample spans about 120,000 clones, 60% to 85% being singletons. The CDR3 consists of 15 residues. Germline CDR1 reads SQVTM; CDR2 reads ANQGSEA. Germline trimming cut 3 bases from V and 3 bases from J; bases unmatched to any gene: 8. The V gene is TRBV29-1, the J gene TRBJ2-3, with 8 bases lining up with TRBD2. The sequence was obtained from a woman in her thirties or forties in good health and CMV-seropositive. The source material was PBMCs. As DNA, the CDR3 is TGCAGCGTTGATAACAGCGGGAGTGGTACAGATACGCAGTATTTT. This gives the protein CSVDNSGSGTDTQYF.